The source of this T cell receptor beta chain is a study of cytomegalovirus exposure and HLA in healthy donors. Study-wide points: Follow-up analysis found HLA locus-dependent TCR association rates, highest for DRB1 and lowest for HLA-C. The authors considered a cluster of highly shared sequence variants likely to be a sequencing artifact. The authors later found most CMV-associated TCR beta chains appeared HLA-restricted.

About this clone itself: The antigen is unknown.

These donors counted as nominally healthy when sampled, but unrecorded immune exposures were likely. The PCR contained 60 Vbeta and 13 Jbeta primers. Data came from immunoSEQ multiplex PCR; TCRdb stores just in-frame clones and leaves some out. Of over 150,000 clones in the sample, around 82% were seen once. The CDR3 has 15 amino acids. Per the germline V gene, CDR1 is MNHEY and CDR2 is SVGAGI. V shed 6 bases and J 3 bases; nucleotides not matched to a gene: 6. The gene calls are TRBV6-5 and TRBJ1-4; TRBD1 matches at 8 bases. The clonotype originates from a man in his fifties or sixties in good health and CMV-seropositive. Source material: PBMCs. The CDR3 is CASRSRGQANEKLFF. DNA for the CDR3: TGTGCCAGCAGATCCAGGGGGCAAGCTAATGAAAAACTGTTTTTT.